This T cell receptor (beta chain) derives from a study of PD-L1 blockade in urothelial cancer. In the study overall: Prior regimens of chemotherapy numbered 0 to 3 per patient. A median of 141,255 T cells was found in the blood samples.

Patients in the study were battling locally advanced or metastatic urothelial carcinoma. Every PCR was spiked with synthetic TCR analog templates. Using immunoSEQ multiplex PCR, the repertoire was profiled, and TCRdb retains in-frame clones only, with some absent. The sample records about 29,000 clones, approximately 86% being singletons. Per the germline V gene, CDR1 is MNHNS and CDR2 is SASEGT. Trimming removed 3 bases at V and 6 bases at J, with 6 bases between. This CDR3 comprises 13 residues. The starting material was PBMCs, obtained around atezolizumab (anti-PD-L1) treatment. This clonotype originated in a man aged 45-60 years with urothelial cancer. The V and J genes are TRBV6-1 and TRBJ2-6; D unresolved. The CDR3 DNA reads TGTGCCAGCAGTGAGGCGGAGGCCAACGTCCTGACTTTC. Protein: CASSEAEANVLTF.